This T cell receptor beta chain was sequenced in a study of T cell clones after liver transplantation. Study background: HCV positivity affected three of eight recipients; the rest lacked autoimmune or viral indications.

Thawed unstimulated PBMCs were FACS-sorted by CD3, CD4 and CD8 into two populations. V trimming: 4 bases; J trimming: 2 bases; junction bases outside the gene matches: 5. The CDR3 runs 14 residues. Germline V gives CDR1 SGHRS, CDR2 YFSETQ. Data came from immunoSEQ multiplex PCR; TCRdb stores just in-frame clones and leaves some out. The sample includes around 100,000 clones, roughly 80% seen only once; the top ten take over 0.75%. Points from the study as a whole: Circulating graft-donor-reactive CD4 TCRbeta sequences fell significantly post-transplant in 5 of 8 subjects.

In this sample, this clone turned up once. Antigen: not known. The chain combines TRBV5-1 with TRBJ1-1; 7 nucleotides agree with TRBD1. Here the sequenced sample was CD4+ T cells from blood, taken before liver transplant. The TCR sequence derives from a human donor who received a liver transplant. CDR3 DNA sequence: TGCGCCAGCAGCGGGGACAGCCCAAACACTGAAGCTTTCTTT. Its translation is CASSGDSPNTEAFF.